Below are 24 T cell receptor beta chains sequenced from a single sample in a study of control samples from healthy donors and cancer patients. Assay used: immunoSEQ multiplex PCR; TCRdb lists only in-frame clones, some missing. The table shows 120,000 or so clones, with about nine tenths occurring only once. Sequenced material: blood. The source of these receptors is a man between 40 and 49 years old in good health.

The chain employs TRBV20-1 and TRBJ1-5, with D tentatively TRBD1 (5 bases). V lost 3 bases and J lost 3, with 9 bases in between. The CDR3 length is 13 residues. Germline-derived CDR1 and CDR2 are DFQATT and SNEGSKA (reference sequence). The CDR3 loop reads CSASRQPNQPQHF. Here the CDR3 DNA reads TGCAGTGCTAGTCGACAGCCCAATCAGCCCCAGCATTTT.

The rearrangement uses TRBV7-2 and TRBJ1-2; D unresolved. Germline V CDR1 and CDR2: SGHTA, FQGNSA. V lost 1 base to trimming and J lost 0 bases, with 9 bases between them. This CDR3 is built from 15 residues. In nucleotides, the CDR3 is TGTGCCAGCAGCTTAGGGCTGAATTCTAACTATGGCTACACCTTC. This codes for CASSLGLNSNYGYTF.

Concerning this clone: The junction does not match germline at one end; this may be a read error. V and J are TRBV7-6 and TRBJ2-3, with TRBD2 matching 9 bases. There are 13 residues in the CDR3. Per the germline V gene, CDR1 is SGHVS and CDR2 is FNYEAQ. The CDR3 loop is CASSLGSGGNKHF. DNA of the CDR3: TGTGCCAGCAGCTTAGGTAGCGGGGGAAATAAGCATTTT.

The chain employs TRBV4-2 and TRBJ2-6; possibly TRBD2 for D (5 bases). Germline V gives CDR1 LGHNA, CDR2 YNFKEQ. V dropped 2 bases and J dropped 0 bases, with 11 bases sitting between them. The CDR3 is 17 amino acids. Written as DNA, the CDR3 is TGTGCCAGCAGCCAACCGGGGAGATCCTCTGGGGCCAACGTCCTGACTTTC. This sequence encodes CASSQPGRSSGANVLTF.

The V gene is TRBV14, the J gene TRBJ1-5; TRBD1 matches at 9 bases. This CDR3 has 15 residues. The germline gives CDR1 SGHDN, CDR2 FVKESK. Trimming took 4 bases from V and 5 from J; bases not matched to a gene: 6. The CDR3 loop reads CASSPAGTGYQPQHF. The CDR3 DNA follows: TGTGCCAGCAGCCCCGCGGGGACAGGGTATCAGCCCCAGCATTTT.

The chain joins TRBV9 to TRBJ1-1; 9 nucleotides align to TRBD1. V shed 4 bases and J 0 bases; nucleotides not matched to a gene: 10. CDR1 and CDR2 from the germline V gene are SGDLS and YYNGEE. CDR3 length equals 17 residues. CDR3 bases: TGTGCCAGCAGCCCAGGGACAGGGTGGATCGTGAACACTGAAGCTTTCTTT. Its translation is CASSPGTGWIVNTEAFF.

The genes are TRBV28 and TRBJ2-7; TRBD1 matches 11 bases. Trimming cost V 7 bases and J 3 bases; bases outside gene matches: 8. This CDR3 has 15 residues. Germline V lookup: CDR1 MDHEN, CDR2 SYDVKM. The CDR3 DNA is TGTGCCAGCATCCCCGGGACAGGGGGTCGCTACGAGCAGTACTTC. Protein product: CASIPGTGGRYEQYF. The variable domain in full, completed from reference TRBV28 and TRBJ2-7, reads DVKVTQSSRYLVKRTGEKVFLECVQDMDHENMFWYRQDPGLGLRLIYFSYDVKMKEKGDIPEGYSVSREKKERFSLILESASTNQTSMYLCASIPGTGGRYEQYFGPGTRLTVT.

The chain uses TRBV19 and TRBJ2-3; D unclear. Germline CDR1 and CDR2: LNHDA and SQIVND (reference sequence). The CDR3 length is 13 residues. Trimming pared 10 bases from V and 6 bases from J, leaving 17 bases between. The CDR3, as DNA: TGTGCCACCTTGGGCCCTGGTCGGGATACGCAGTATTTT. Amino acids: CATLGPGRDTQYF.

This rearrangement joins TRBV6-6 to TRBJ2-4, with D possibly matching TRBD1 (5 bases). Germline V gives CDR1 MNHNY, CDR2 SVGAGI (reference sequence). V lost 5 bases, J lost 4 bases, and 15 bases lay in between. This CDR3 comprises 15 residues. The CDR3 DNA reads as TGTGCCAGCAGTAAACAACAGGCTCAAAAAAACATTCAGTACTTC. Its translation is CASSKQQAQKNIQYF.

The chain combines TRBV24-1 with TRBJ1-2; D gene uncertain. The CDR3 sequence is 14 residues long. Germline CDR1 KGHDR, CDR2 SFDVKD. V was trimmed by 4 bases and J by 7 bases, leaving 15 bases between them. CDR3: CATSEGRMESGYTF. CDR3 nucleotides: TGTGCCACCAGTGAGGGCAGGATGGAGAGTGGCTACACCTTC.

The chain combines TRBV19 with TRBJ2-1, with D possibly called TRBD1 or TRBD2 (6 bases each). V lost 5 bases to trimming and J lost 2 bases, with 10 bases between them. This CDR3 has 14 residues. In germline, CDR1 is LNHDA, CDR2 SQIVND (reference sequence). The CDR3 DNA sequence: TGTGCCAGTAGTTTGGGGGGCCCCTACAATGAGCAGTTCTTC. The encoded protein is CASSLGGPYNEQFF.

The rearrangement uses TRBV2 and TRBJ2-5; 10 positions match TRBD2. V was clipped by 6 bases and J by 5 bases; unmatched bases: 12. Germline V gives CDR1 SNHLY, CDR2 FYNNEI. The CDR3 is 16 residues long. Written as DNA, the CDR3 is TGTGCCAGCAGACGAGAGCAGTCACTAGCGGGGGAGACCCAGTACTTC. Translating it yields CASRREQSLAGETQYF. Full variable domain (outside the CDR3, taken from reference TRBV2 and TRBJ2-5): EPEVTQTPSHQVTQMGQEVILRCVPISNHLYFYWYRQILGQKVEFLVSFYNNEISEKSEIFDDQFSVERPDGSNFTLKIRSTKLEDSAMYFCASRREQSLAGETQYFGPGTRLLVL.

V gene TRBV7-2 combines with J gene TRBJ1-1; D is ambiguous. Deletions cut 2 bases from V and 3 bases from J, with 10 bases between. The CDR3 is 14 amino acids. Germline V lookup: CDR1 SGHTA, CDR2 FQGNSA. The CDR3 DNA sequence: TGTGCCAGCAGCTTATCTTCCGGGTACACTGAAGCTTTCTTT. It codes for CASSLSSGYTEAFF.

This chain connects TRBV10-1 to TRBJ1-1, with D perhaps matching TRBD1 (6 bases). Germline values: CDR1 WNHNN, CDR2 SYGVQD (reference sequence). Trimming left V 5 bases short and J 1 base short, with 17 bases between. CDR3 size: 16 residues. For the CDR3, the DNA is TGCGCCAGCAGTCAGGGCCGAGGGGGATGGAACACTGAAGCTTTCTTT. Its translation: CASSQGRGGWNTEAFF.

The CDR3: CASSPRRTLSYEQYF. In DNA, the CDR3 is TGTGCCAGCTCACCACGCAGGACTCTCTCCTACGAGCAGTACTTC. The rearrangement joins TRBV18 to TRBJ2-7; tentatively, D is TRBD2 (5 bases). This CDR3 is built from 15 residues. V was trimmed by 1 base and J by 0 bases, leaving 10 bases between them. The V gene's germline CDR1 is KGHSH and CDR2 LQKENI.

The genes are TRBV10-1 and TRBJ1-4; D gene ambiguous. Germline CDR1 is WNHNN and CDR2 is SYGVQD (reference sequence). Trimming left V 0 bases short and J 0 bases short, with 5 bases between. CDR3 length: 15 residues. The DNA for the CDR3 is TGCGCCAGCAGTGAGTCTCGGGCAACTAATGAAAAACTGTTTTTT. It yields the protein CASSESRATNEKLFF.

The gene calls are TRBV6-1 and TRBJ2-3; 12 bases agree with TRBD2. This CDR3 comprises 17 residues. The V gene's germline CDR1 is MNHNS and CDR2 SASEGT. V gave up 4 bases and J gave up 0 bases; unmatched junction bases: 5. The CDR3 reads CASSGLAGGYSTDTQYF. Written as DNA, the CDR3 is TGTGCCAGCAGTGGTCTAGCGGGGGGGTACAGCACAGATACGCAGTATTTT.

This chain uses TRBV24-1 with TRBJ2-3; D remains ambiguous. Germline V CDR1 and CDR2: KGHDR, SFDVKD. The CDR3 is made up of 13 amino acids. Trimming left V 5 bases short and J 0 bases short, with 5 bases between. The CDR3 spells CATSALSTDTQYF. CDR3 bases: TGTGCCACCAGTGCACTTAGCACAGATACGCAGTATTTT.

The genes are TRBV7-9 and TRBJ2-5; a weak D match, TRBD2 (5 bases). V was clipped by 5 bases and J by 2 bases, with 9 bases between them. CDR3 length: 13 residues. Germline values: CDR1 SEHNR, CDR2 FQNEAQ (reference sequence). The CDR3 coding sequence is TGTGCCAGCAGCCGGGGTCTTCAAGAGACCCAGTACTTC. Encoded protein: CASSRGLQETQYF.

The CDR3 loop reads CASSYYGTGRVDGYTF. As DNA, the CDR3 is TGTGCCAGCAGTTACTACGGGACAGGGAGGGTAGATGGCTACACCTTC. The chain joins TRBV6-5 to TRBJ1-2; 9 bases line up with TRBD1. Germline V CDR1 and CDR2: MNHEY, SVGAGI. The CDR3 is 16 residues long. V trimming: 1 base; J trimming: 6 bases; junction bases outside the gene matches: 9.

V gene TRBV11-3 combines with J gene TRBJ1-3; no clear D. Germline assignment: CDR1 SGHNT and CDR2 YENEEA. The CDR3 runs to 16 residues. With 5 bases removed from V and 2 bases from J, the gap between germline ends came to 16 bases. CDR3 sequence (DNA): TGTGCCAGCAGCCCCCCTCCCCAGAGGCCTGGAAACACCATATATTTT. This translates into CASSPPPQRPGNTIYF.

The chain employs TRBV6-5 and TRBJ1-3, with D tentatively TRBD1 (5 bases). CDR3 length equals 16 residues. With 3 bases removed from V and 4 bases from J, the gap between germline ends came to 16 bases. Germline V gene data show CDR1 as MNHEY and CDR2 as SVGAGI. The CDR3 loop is CASSYEPQYRGNTIYF. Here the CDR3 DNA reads TGTGCCAGCAGTTATGAACCGCAGTACAGGGGAAACACCATATATTTT.

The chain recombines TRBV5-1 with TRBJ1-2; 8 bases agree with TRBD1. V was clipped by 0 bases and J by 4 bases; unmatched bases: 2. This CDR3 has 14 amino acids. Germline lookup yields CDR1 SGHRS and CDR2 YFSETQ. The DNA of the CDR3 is TGCGCCAGCAGCTTGGGCGGACAGGGCTATGGCTACACCTTC. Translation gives CASSLGGQGYGYTF. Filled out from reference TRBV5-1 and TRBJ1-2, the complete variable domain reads KAGVTQTPRYLIKTRGQQVTLSCSPISGHRSVSWYQQTPGQGLQFLFEYFSETQRNKGNFPGRFSGRQFSNSRSEMNVSTLELGDSALYLCASSLGGQGYGYTFGSGTRLTVV.

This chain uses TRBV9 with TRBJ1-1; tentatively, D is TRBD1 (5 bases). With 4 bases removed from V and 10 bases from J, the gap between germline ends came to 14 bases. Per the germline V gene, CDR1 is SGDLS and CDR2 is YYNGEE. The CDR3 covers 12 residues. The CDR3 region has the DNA TGTGCCAGCAGCCCCGGGGGGGGTGGAGCTTTCTTT. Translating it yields CASSPGGGGAFF.